This T cell receptor (beta chain) emerged from a study of a mutant IDH1 vaccine in newly diagnosed glioma (dated by TCRdb to the early 2020s). Regarding the research as a whole: Across visits V03 through V10, patients got a total of eight vaccinations, given in weeks 1, 3, 5, 7, 11, 15, 19 and 23. Vaccination began 4-6 weeks after radiotherapy alone, or alongside temozolomide cycles in the chemotherapy-containing groups. Of the roughly 33 treated patients, about 62% were male and roughly 40% were female, and a mean age of roughly 41 years was recorded. Prior to enrollment, patients had been given standard therapy consisting of radiotherapy alone, temozolomide alone, or radiochemotherapy with temozolomide, with the combination given to most patients. Peripheral blood samples were drawn at six visits, namely V03 (baseline), V05, V07, V10, V12 and V13. Longitudinal TCRB deep sequencing was done for some 26 treated patients, wherever samples were available for exploratory analyses.

Library generation was performed with the immunoSEQ multiplex PCR assay. Rearranged TCR beta chain sequences were amplified using the hsTCRB Kit according to the manufacturer's protocol. TCRB libraries were sequenced on an Illumina MiSeq. The authors processed their data as follows. The kit vendor's proprietary platform handled demultiplexing, trimming and gene mapping. The immuneACCESS repertoire file appears here via TCRdb, limited to in-frame rearrangements. These files lack a portion of the clones; in checked studies, under half of the deficit traces to unresolved V genes, and the cause of the others is not known. Clonal size and the V and J genes are those of that table, whereas D and trimming came from the DNA. This sample has 25,000 to 30,000 clones in its table, and around 90% of those were observed once. The leading ten clones occupy over 15% of the sample. Concerning this clone: Its antigen is still unknown. No much larger clonotype is one base removed from it; base qualities were not supplied.

Explained via the paper, the time point label denotes: week 5, during vaccination. Every vaccine dose consisted of 300 ug of a 20-mer mutant IDH1 peptide in Montanide, administered subcutaneously together with topical imiquimod. Donors had newly diagnosed WHO grade 3 or 4 IDH1-mutant astrocytomas with loss of nuclear ATRX. The samples were drawn from NOA16, a multicentre, single-arm, open-label phase I trial in Germany that tested a mutant IDH1 peptide vaccine in humans for the first time. The DNeasy Blood and Tissue Kit was used to extract genomic DNA from EDTA blood for TCRB sequencing. The germline V gene sets CDR1 to SGHDT and CDR2 to YYEEEE. Trimming at the junction amounts to 4 bases on V and 2 bases on J, and the germline ends lie 10 bases apart. Taken from cysteine to phenylalanine, the CDR3 has 15 residues. Of the read, only the CDR3 DNA is kept; its 45 bases are in frame from base 1. General study outcomes and caveats: Selection of PBMC samples for TCRB deep sequencing was based on availability. Across multiple MHC alleles, vaccine-induced immune responses were seen in around 93% of patients. The authors stated that sample limitations prevented analyses of patient blood samples from being reproduced. No apparent relationship was observed between pseudoprogression and alterations in the top peripheral T cell clonotypes detected by TCRB sequencing.

This specimen was PBMCs, taken from a glioma patient whose treatment included an IDH1 peptide vaccine. Recombination connected TRBV5-6 to TRBJ2-6; tentative D gene TRBD1, with 6 bases matching. The sequence was obtained from a man aged 18-30 years with glioma. CDR3 region: CASSPYRAGANVLTF. The DNA is TGTGCCAGCAGCCCCTACAGGGCTGGGGCCAACGTCCTGACTTTC.